One sample yielded the 31 T cell receptor beta chains listed below, sequenced in a study of T cells in Graves' hyperthyroidism and ophthalmopathy. RNA transcripts were the template for amplifying TCR beta CDR3 regions. When the TCR CDR3 underwent first-round RT-PCR, the HTBI primer set was used. A single record per CDR3 protein comes from TCRdb applying MiXCR to the multiplex PCR reads. This table has more than 500,000 distinct CDR3 sequences, about 15% appearing once. The sample comprised blood. The receptors derive from a woman aged 40 to 49 with Graves' ophthalmopathy.

This clonotype was seen ten or more times. This chain's CDR3 is CASSLGSVNYGYTF. Written as DNA, the CDR3 is TGCGCCAGCAGCTTGGGTAGCGTTAACTATGGCTACACCTTC. The chain is built from TRBV5-1 and TRBJ1-2; unclear D gene. This CDR3 region has 14 residues. V lost 0 bases and J lost 1, with 7 bases in between. Germline values: CDR1 SGHRS, CDR2 YFSETQ.

This clonotype was counted many times. The chain recombines TRBV27 with TRBJ2-7; TRBD1 or TRBD2 may be the D gene (5 bases each). V lost 7 bases and J lost 6, with 10 bases in between. This CDR3 region has 11 residues. From germline, CDR1 is MNHEY and CDR2 SMNVEV (reference sequence). The CDR3: CASMRGSEQYF. In nucleotides, the CDR3 is TGTGCCAGCATGAGGGGAAGCGAGCAGTACTTC.

In its sample, this clonotype was seen many times. The chain uses TRBV28 and TRBJ2-7; 7 bases map to TRBD1. CDR1 and CDR2 from the germline V gene are MDHEN and SYDVKM. The V segment lost 1 base and the J segment 11 bases; nucleotides outside the gene matches: 8. The CDR3 runs 13 residues. The CDR3 region is CASSLSQLTGKYF. In DNA form, the CDR3 reads TGTGCCAGCAGTTTATCCCAGCTGACAGGGAAGTACTTC.

The chain joins TRBV6-2 or TRBV6-3 to TRBJ2-4; 14 bases line up with TRBD2. Germline assignment: CDR1 MNHEY and CDR2 SVGEGT. The CDR3 is made up of 19 amino acids. Germline trimming cut 5 bases from V and 3 bases from J; bases unmatched to any gene: 12. The DNA of the CDR3 is TGTGCCAGCAGTCCCAATTTGGGACTAGCGGGAGAAGACAAAAACATTCAGTACTTC. Its protein is CASSPNLGLAGEDKNIQYF.

There are many counts of this clonotype. The chain joins TRBV28 to TRBJ2-7; D gene ambiguous. The CDR3 loop spans 13 amino acids. CDR1 and CDR2 from the germline V gene are MDHEN and SYDVKM. V was cut by 3 bases and J by 2 bases, with 8 bases left in between. This CDR3 reads CASSFQPPYEQYF. Written as DNA, the CDR3 is TGTGCCAGCAGTTTCCAACCTCCCTACGAGCAGTACTTC.

This clonotype was counted many times. V and J are TRBV12-3 or TRBV12-4 and TRBJ2-6, with TRBD2 matching over 10 bases. The V and J ends lost 2 bases and 0 bases, in that order; junction bases with no gene match: 4. The CDR3 runs 18 residues. The CDR3 DNA is TGTGCCAGCAGTTTAAGTGGACTAGCGGCCTCTGGGGCCAACGTCCTGACTTTC. Protein sequence: CASSLSGLAASGANVLTF.

This clonotype was seen repeatedly, ten times or more. The germline gene is not matched at one end of the junction; a read error may be the cause. The chain combines TRBV28 with TRBJ1-2; TRBD1 agrees at 7 bases. The CDR3 is made up of 13 amino acids. CDR1 is MDHEN, CDR2 SYDVKM, per germline. CDR3 bases: TGTGCCAGCAGTCGGACGACAGACAGGGACGTCGCCTTC. This encodes CASSRTTDRDVAF.

CDR3 bases: TGTGCCAGCAGGACGTGGGGCACTGAAGCTTTCTTT. Translation gives CASRTWGTEAFF. The rearrangement links TRBV6-1 to TRBJ1-1; D is uncertain. The CDR3 loop spans 12 amino acids. CDR1 and CDR2 (germline): MNHNS, SASEGT. Between the trimmed V and J ends, which lost 6 bases and 4 bases, there was a span of 9 bases.

This clonotype was detected only a few times. This sequence joins TRBV9 and TRBJ1-2; weak D call: TRBD1 (5 bases). The CDR3 sequence is 16 residues long. V was pared by 1 base and J by 0 bases, with 13 bases between. Germline loops: CDR1 SGDLS, CDR2 YYNGEE. CDR3 DNA: TGTGCCAGCAGCGTAAGTCAGGGCCAAGCTAACTATGGCTACACCTTC. It yields the protein CASSVSQGQANYGYTF.

In this sample, this clonotype turned up many times. The gene calls are TRBV7-9 and TRBJ1-1, with D tentatively TRBD1 (5 bases). Looked up from germline, CDR1 is SEHNR and CDR2 is FQNEAQ (reference sequence). The CDR3 consists of 14 residues. Deletions cut 1 base from V and 5 bases from J, with 11 bases between. In DNA, the CDR3 is TGTGCCAGCAGCTTAGAAACAGGAGAAACTGAAGCTTTCTTT. Amino acids: CASSLETGETEAFF. The entire variable domain, with the rest obtained from reference TRBV7-9 and TRBJ1-1, is as follows: DTGVSQNPRHKITKRGQNVTFRCDPISEHNRLYWYRQTLGQGPEFLTYFQNEAQLEKSRLLSDRFSAERPKGSFSTLEIQRTEQGDSAMYLCASSLETGETEAFFGQGTRLTVV.

V is TRBV7-2 and J is TRBJ1-2; 9 positions match TRBD1. The trim removed 1 base at V and 7 bases at J, leaving 4 bases unmatched. The germline gives CDR1 SGHTA, CDR2 FQGNSA. The CDR3 runs 14 residues. CDR3 loop: CASSLGDREGGYTF. CDR3 bases: TGTGCCAGCAGCTTAGGGGACAGGGAGGGTGGCTACACCTTC. Full variable domain (rest looked up from reference TRBV7-2 and TRBJ1-2): GAGVSQSPSNKVTEKGKDVELRCDPISGHTALYWYRQSLGQGLEFLIYFQGNSAPDKSGLPSDRFSAERTGGSVSTLTIQRTQQEDSAVYLCASSLGDREGGYTFGSGTRLTVV.

In this sample, this clonotype turned up many times. The chain is built from TRBV7-2 and TRBJ2-4, with 11 positions matching TRBD2. Germline V lookup: CDR1 SGHTA, CDR2 FQGNSA. CDR3 length equals 18 residues. Unmatched junction bases numbered 11, after V lost 1 base and J lost 6 bases. The CDR3, as DNA: TGTGCCAGCAGCTTAGGAGTTAGCGGGAGGGCCAGAGGAAACATTCAGTACTTC. It specifies CASSLGVSGRARGNIQYF. Full variable domain (outside the CDR3, taken from reference TRBV7-2 and TRBJ2-4): GAGVSQSPSNKVTEKGKDVELRCDPISGHTALYWYRQSLGQGLEFLIYFQGNSAPDKSGLPSDRFSAERTGGSVSTLTIQRTQQEDSAVYLCASSLGVSGRARGNIQYFGAGTRLSVL.

This clonotype was seen at least ten times. The rearrangement uses TRBV28 and TRBJ1-5; no clear D. Germline loops: CDR1 MDHEN, CDR2 SYDVKM. The CDR3 covers 10 residues. The V end lost 4 bases, the J end lost 10 bases, and 5 bases lay between the germline ends. The CDR3 nucleotides read TGTGCCAGCAGTTCGGGCCCCCAGCATTTT. Translation gives CASSSGPQHF.

This clonotype has a count of ten or more. The rearrangement links TRBV6-5 to TRBJ2-5; no clear D gene. Deletions cut 1 base from V and 3 bases from J, with 12 bases between. Looked up from germline, CDR1 is MNHEY and CDR2 is SVGAGI. The CDR3 consists of 15 residues. In DNA form, the CDR3 reads TGTGCCAGCAGTTACTTCGAAACCCTAGAAGAGACCCAGTACTTC. This codes for CASSYFETLEETQYF.

This clonotype was counted at least ten times. The DNA of the CDR3 is TGTGCCAGCAGCAAGGTAAACGCGTCATCCGCTGAAGCTTTCTTT. Translating gives CASSKVNASSAEAFF. The V and J genes are TRBV7-9 and TRBJ1-1; D not certain. V dropped 5 bases and J dropped 6 bases, with 19 bases sitting between them. CDR1 and CDR2 from the germline V gene are SEHNR and FQNEAQ (reference sequence). The CDR3 covers 15 residues.

Many counts were recorded for this clonotype. The chain employs TRBV12-3 or TRBV12-4 and TRBJ1-3; TRBD1 aligns across 7 bases. Trimming removed 3 bases from V and 0 bases from J; junction bases left unmatched: 2. The CDR3 contains 15 residues. The CDR3 coding sequence is TGTGCCAGCAGTTTCAGGGGGGGCTCTGGAAACACCATATATTTT. The encoded protein is CASSFRGGSGNTIYF.

The gene calls are TRBV7-9 and TRBJ1-1; 7 nucleotides match TRBD1. This CDR3 contains 15 residues. Losses at the gene ends were 5 bases for V and 4 bases for J; bases not matched to a gene: 10. The germline CDR1 and CDR2 sequences are SEHNR and FQNEAQ (reference sequence). The CDR3 loop reads CASSPPQGMFTEAFF. The CDR3 DNA sequence: TGTGCCAGCAGCCCGCCACAGGGGATGTTCACTGAAGCTTTCTTT. The whole variable domain, filled in from reference TRBV7-9 and TRBJ1-1, reads DTGVSQNPRHKITKRGQNVTFRCDPISEHNRLYWYRQTLGQGPEFLTYFQNEAQLEKSRLLSDRFSAERPKGSFSTLEIQRTEQGDSAMYLCASSPPQGMFTEAFFGQGTRLTVV.

This clonotype showed up just a few times. V usage is TRBV7-8 and J usage is TRBJ1-2, with a weak D call TRBD1 (5 bases). CDR3 length equals 16 residues. The V and J ends lost 4 bases and 6 bases respectively, with 21 bases between them. The V gene's germline CDR1 is SGHVS and CDR2 FQNEAQ. The CDR3 protein is CASSSAFGGAGDGYTF. The CDR3 DNA sequence: TGTGCCAGCAGCTCTGCCTTTGGAGGGGCGGGGGATGGCTACACCTTC.

A word on this clonotype: This may stem from a read error, because a much larger clone lies one nucleotide away. CDR3 region: CASAPLETGASYEQYF. The CDR3 region has the DNA TGTGCCAGCGCCCCTCTAGAGACAGGTGCTTCCTACGAGCAGTACTTC. The J gene is TRBJ2-7, the V gene TRBV2; maybe TRBD1 (6 bases). Germline values: CDR1 SNHLY, CDR2 FYNNEI. Trimming cost V 8 bases and J 1 base, with 21 bases left between them. This CDR3 is built from 16 residues. The full variable domain, in which reference TRBV2 and TRBJ2-7 provide the parts outside the CDR3, is EPEVTQTPSHQVTQMGQEVILRCVPISNHLYFYWYRQILGQKVEFLVSFYNNEISEKSEIFDDQFSVERPDGSNFTLKIRSTKLEDSAMYFCASAPLETGASYEQYFGPGTRLTVT.

This clonotype was detected many times. This chain links TRBV28 with TRBJ1-1; 7 positions match TRBD1. The CDR3 totals 13 residues. V lost 6 bases to trimming and J lost 2 bases; unmatched junction nucleotides: 3. CDR1 and CDR2 from the germline V gene are MDHEN and SYDVKM. As DNA, the CDR3 is TGTGCCAGCAGGACAGGGAGTAACACTGAAGCTTTCTTT. This sequence encodes CASRTGSNTEAFF.

V and J are TRBV6-2 or TRBV6-3 and TRBJ1-5; D ambiguous. This CDR3 has 14 residues. The germline V gene encodes CDR1 MNHEY and CDR2 SVGEGT. The ends were cut back, 6 bases at V and 2 bases at J, with 11 bases in the middle. The CDR3 DNA is TGTGCCAGCAGAGGCCCGGTCCGCAATCAGCCCCAGCATTTT. This gives the protein CASRGPVRNQPQHF.

The V and J genes are TRBV11-2 and TRBJ1-3, with unresolved D. CDR3 length: 16 amino acids. V gave up 3 bases and J gave up 0 bases, with 12 bases separating them. Germline assignment: CDR1 SGHAT and CDR2 FQNNGV. The CDR3 DNA reads as TGTGCCAGCAGCTTTAATTTTGGGGTCTCTGGAAACACCATATATTTT. Translation gives CASSFNFGVSGNTIYF.

Only one count was recorded for this clonotype. The V and J genes are TRBV2 and TRBJ1-6, with 7 bases aligning to TRBD1. The CDR3 sequence is 15 residues long. Per germline, CDR1 SNHLY and CDR2 FYNNEI. V dropped 6 bases and J dropped 8; count of bases not matched to a gene: 10. CDR3 sequence: CASSEPGTVDSPLHF. CDR3 DNA: TGTGCCAGCAGCGAACCCGGGACAGTAGATTCACCCCTCCACTTT.

There are many counts of this clonotype. The chain is built from TRBV5-1 and TRBJ2-7, with TRBD1 as a possible D gene (5 bases). Trimming took off 2 bases at V and 3 bases at J, with 15 bases between the two ends. This CDR3 has 15 amino acids. Germline assignment: CDR1 SGHRS and CDR2 YFSETQ. The CDR3 nucleotides are TGCGCCAGCAGCTTCAATCAGGGCCCTTTCTACGAGCAGTACTTC. Amino acid sequence: CASSFNQGPFYEQYF.

This clonotype was observed many times. The chain has TRBV7-9 and TRBJ2-2, with 11 bases that match TRBD1. The V and J ends lost 3 bases and 6 bases, in that order; junction bases with no gene match: 3. This CDR3 is 15 amino acids long. Germline loops: CDR1 SEHNR, CDR2 FQNEAQ (reference sequence). The CDR3 nucleotides read TGTGCCAGCAGCTTTGGACAGGGGGCGGCCGGGGAGCTGTTTTTT. Protein: CASSFGQGAAGELFF.

This clonotype was observed a handful of times. The rearrangement joins TRBV14 to TRBJ2-2, with D perhaps matching TRBD1 (6 bases). Trimming left V 3 bases short and J 5 bases short, with 10 bases between. The V gene's germline CDR1 is SGHDN and CDR2 FVKESK. The CDR3 spans 14 residues. The CDR3 reads CASSQDRSTGELFF. The CDR3, as DNA: TGTGCCAGCAGCCAGGACAGAAGTACCGGGGAGCTGTTTTTT.

This clonotype was counted many times. The chain links TRBV5-5 to TRBJ2-7; weak D call: TRBD1 (7 bases). V shed 5 bases and J shed 4 bases, with 19 bases lying between them. Germline CDR1 reads SGHKS; CDR2 reads YYEKEE (reference sequence). There are 15 residues in the CDR3. CDR3 in DNA: TGTGCCAGCAGTCGCGGGACAGTAGACGCATACGAGCAGTACTTC. This codes for CASSRGTVDAYEQYF.

The chain carries TRBV12-3 or TRBV12-4 and TRBJ1-1; D ambiguous. The CDR3 is 13 amino acids. The V and J ends lost 7 bases and 1 base respectively, with 10 bases between them. CDR3 DNA: TGTGCCAGCACCGCGGACGGGAACACTGAAGCTTTCTTT. Translation: CASTADGNTEAFF.

This clonotype was recorded many times. V and J are TRBV7-8 and TRBJ1-2; D is uncertain. This CDR3 comprises 12 residues. Per germline, CDR1 SGHVS and CDR2 FQNEAQ. V shed 5 bases and J shed 6 bases, with 10 bases lying between them. The CDR3 bases are TGTGCCAGCAGCCAGGACGGTCATGGCTACACCTTC. Amino acid sequence: CASSQDGHGYTF.

Many counts were recorded for this clonotype. The gene calls are TRBV19 and TRBJ1-2, with D possibly TRBD1 on 5 matching bases. The CDR3 is 14 amino acids. In germline, CDR1 is LNHDA, CDR2 SQIVND (reference sequence). Trimming took off 10 bases at V and 2 bases at J, with 17 bases between the two ends. The CDR3 protein is CATRGPGENYGYTF. The CDR3, as DNA: TGTGCCACCCGGGGCCCTGGGGAGAACTATGGCTACACCTTC.

This clonotype showed up just a few times. The rearrangement joins TRBV6-1 to TRBJ1-1; 7 bases are a match to TRBD1. The CDR3 is 14 amino acids. V lost 7 bases and J lost 1; bases outside the gene matches: 6. CDR1 and CDR2 from the germline V gene are MNHNS and SASEGT. The CDR3 DNA reads TGTGCCAGCACCACGGGACAGTCGAACACTGAAGCTTTCTTT. It specifies CASTTGQSNTEAFF.